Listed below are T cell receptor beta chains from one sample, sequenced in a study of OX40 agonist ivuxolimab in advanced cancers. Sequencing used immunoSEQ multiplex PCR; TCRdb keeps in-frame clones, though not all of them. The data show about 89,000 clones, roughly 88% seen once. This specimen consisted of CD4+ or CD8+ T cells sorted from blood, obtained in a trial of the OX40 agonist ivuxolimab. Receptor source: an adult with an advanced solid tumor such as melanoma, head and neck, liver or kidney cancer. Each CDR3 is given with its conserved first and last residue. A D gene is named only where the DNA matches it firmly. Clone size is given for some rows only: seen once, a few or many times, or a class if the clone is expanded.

CDR3aa: CASSPQGSETQYF
CDR3nt: TGTGCCAGCAGTCCACAGGGGTCGGAGACCCAGTACTTC
j_gene: TRBJ2-5
abundance: once
d_gene: TRBD1
v_gene: TRBV27

CDR3aa: CASSVTLDRQAKNIQYF
CDR3nt: TGTGCCAGCAGCGTAACTTTGGACAGGCAGGCCAAAAACATTCAGTACTTC
j_gene: TRBJ2-4
abundance: -
d_gene: TRBD1
v_gene: TRBV9

CDR3aa: CASRRQVYGYTF
CDR3nt: TGTGCCAGCAGGCGACAGGTCTATGGCTACACCTTC
j_gene: TRBJ1-2
abundance: -
d_gene: -
v_gene: TRBV7-9

CDR3aa: CSVEVQGGTDTQYF
CDR3nt: TGCAGCGTTGAAGTCCAGGGTGGGACAGATACGCAGTATTTT
j_gene: TRBJ2-3
abundance: -
d_gene: -
v_gene: TRBV29-1

CDR3aa: CASSQSPTFATDTQYF
CDR3nt: TGCGCCAGCAGCCAGTCCCCGACTTTTGCGACAGATACGCAGTATTTT
j_gene: TRBJ2-3
abundance: -
d_gene: -
v_gene: TRBV4-1

CDR3aa: CASLRGGNTDTQYF
CDR3nt: TGCGCCAGCCTCCGGGGGGGAAATACAGATACGCAGTATTTT
j_gene: TRBJ2-3
abundance: -
d_gene: TRBD2
v_gene: TRBV5-1

CDR3aa: CASSPRTGGRTDTQYF
CDR3nt: TGTGCCAGCAGCCCGAGGACAGGGGGCCGCACAGATACGCAGTATTTT
j_gene: TRBJ2-3
abundance: once
d_gene: TRBD1
v_gene: TRBV14

CDR3aa: CASSTRLARSYEQYF
CDR3nt: TGTGCCAGCAGCACACGACTAGCGAGATCCTACGAGCAGTACTTC
j_gene: TRBJ2-7
abundance: -
d_gene: TRBD2
v_gene: TRBV5-5

CDR3aa: CASLRPSGNTIYF
CDR3nt: TGTGCCAGCCTCCGTCCCTCTGGAAACACCATATATTTT
j_gene: TRBJ1-3
abundance: -
d_gene: -
v_gene: TRBV6-5

CDR3aa: CASTGHTEAFF
CDR3nt: TGTGCCTCGACAGGGCACACTGAAGCTTTCTTT
j_gene: TRBJ1-1
abundance: -
d_gene: TRBD1
v_gene: TRBV30

CDR3aa: CASSEVGSSYGYTF
CDR3nt: TGTGCCAGCAGTGAAGTAGGTTCTAGCTATGGCTACACCTTC
j_gene: TRBJ1-2
abundance: -
d_gene: -
v_gene: TRBV2

CDR3aa: CASASTESSYNEQFF
CDR3nt: TGTGCCAGCGCCTCGACAGAGAGCTCCTACAATGAGCAGTTCTTC
j_gene: TRBJ2-1
abundance: -
d_gene: -
v_gene: TRBV14

CDR3aa: CASSFTTGVNYGYTF
CDR3nt: TGTGCCAGCAGTTTTACGACAGGGGTGAACTATGGCTACACCTTC
j_gene: TRBJ1-2
abundance: -
d_gene: TRBD1
v_gene: TRBV6-6

CDR3aa: CASSQEKRGVETQYF
CDR3nt: TGCGCCAGCAGCCAAGAGAAGCGGGGGGTCGAGACCCAGTACTTC
j_gene: TRBJ2-5
abundance: -
d_gene: TRBD2
v_gene: TRBV4-3

CDR3aa: CAASTSGGADTQYF
CDR3nt: TGTGCCGCTAGCACTAGCGGGGGGGCCGATACGCAGTATTTT
j_gene: TRBJ2-3
abundance: -
d_gene: TRBD2
v_gene: TRBV25-1

CDR3aa: CAISESDFSYEQYF
CDR3nt: TGTGCCATCAGTGAGTCAGACTTCTCCTACGAGCAGTACTTC
j_gene: TRBJ2-7
abundance: -
d_gene: -
v_gene: TRBV10-3

CDR3aa: CASSPPRTGVTEAFF
CDR3nt: TGTGCCAGCAGCCCCCCCCGGACAGGGGTGACTGAAGCTTTCTTT
j_gene: TRBJ1-1
abundance: -
d_gene: TRBD1
v_gene: TRBV11-2

CDR3aa: CASSLEHSQAYEQYF
CDR3nt: TGCGCCAGCAGCTTGGAACACTCCCAGGCCTACGAGCAGTACTTC
j_gene: TRBJ2-7
abundance: -
d_gene: -
v_gene: TRBV5-1

CDR3aa: CASSDPRVGDEAFF
CDR3nt: TGTGCCAGCAGTGACCCTAGGGTGGGAGATGAAGCTTTCTTT
j_gene: TRBJ1-1
abundance: -
d_gene: -
v_gene: TRBV6-4

CDR3aa: CASSRRDTGELFF
CDR3nt: TGTGCCAGCAGCCGCAGGGATACCGGGGAGCTGTTTTTT
j_gene: TRBJ2-2
abundance: once
d_gene: -
v_gene: TRBV11-2

CDR3aa: CATSRYRGNTEAFF
CDR3nt: TGTGCCACCAGCAGATACAGGGGGAACACTGAAGCTTTCTTT
j_gene: TRBJ1-1
abundance: -
d_gene: TRBD1
v_gene: TRBV15

CDR3aa: CASSDRGTNEKLFF
CDR3nt: TGTGCCAGCAGTGACAGGGGCACTAATGAAAAACTGTTTTTT
j_gene: TRBJ1-4
abundance: -
d_gene: TRBD1
v_gene: TRBV6-6

CDR3aa: CASSSQRGWGANVLTF
CDR3nt: TGCGCCAGCAGCTCCCAGAGAGGGTGGGGGGCCAACGTCCTGACTTTC
j_gene: TRBJ2-6
abundance: -
d_gene: -
v_gene: TRBV5-1

CDR3aa: CASRVDRGRPRSSTGHNEQFF
CDR3nt: TGCGCCAGCAGGGTGGACAGGGGGCGCCCCCGGTCATCTACCGGACACAATGAGCAGTTCTTC
j_gene: TRBJ2-1
abundance: few
d_gene: TRBD1
v_gene: TRBV5-1

CDR3aa: CASSIARGNEQYF
CDR3nt: TGTGCCAGTAGTATCGCCAGGGGGAACGAGCAGTACTTC
j_gene: TRBJ2-7
abundance: -
d_gene: TRBD1
v_gene: TRBV19

CDR3aa: CASRRREGDSNQPQHF
CDR3nt: TGTGCCAGTCGAAGGAGGGAGGGCGATAGCAATCAGCCCCAGCATTTT
j_gene: TRBJ1-5
abundance: -
d_gene: -
v_gene: TRBV19

CDR3aa: CASSVRSASQETQYF
CDR3nt: TGTGCCAGCAGCGTAAGAAGCGCTAGTCAAGAGACCCAGTACTTC
j_gene: TRBJ2-5
abundance: -
d_gene: -
v_gene: TRBV9

CDR3aa: CASSVGSGGRSTEAFF
CDR3nt: TGTGCCAGCAGCGTAGGCTCGGGGGGGCGGAGCACTGAAGCTTTCTTT
j_gene: TRBJ1-1
abundance: -
d_gene: -
v_gene: TRBV9

CDR3aa: CASSERTGGGEKLFF
CDR3nt: TGCGCCAGCAGTGAGCGGACAGGGGGAGGTGAAAAACTGTTTTTT
j_gene: TRBJ1-4
abundance: -
d_gene: TRBD1
v_gene: TRBV10-1

CDR3aa: CASSIGVAAFQETQYF
CDR3nt: TGTGCCAGTAGTATAGGCGTAGCGGCCTTCCAAGAGACCCAGTACTTC
j_gene: TRBJ2-5
abundance: once
d_gene: -
v_gene: TRBV19

CDR3aa: CASSQTGASYEQYF
CDR3nt: TGTGCCAGTAGTCAGACAGGGGCATCCTACGAGCAGTACTTC
j_gene: TRBJ2-7
abundance: -
d_gene: TRBD1
v_gene: TRBV19

CDR3aa: CASSPGQGAPRFF
CDR3nt: TGTGCCAGCAGCCCGGGACAGGGGGCTCCCAGGTTCTTC
j_gene: TRBJ2-1
abundance: -
d_gene: TRBD1
v_gene: TRBV5-4

CDR3aa: CASSLLAGGGNEQFF
CDR3nt: TGCGCCAGCAGCTTGTTAGCGGGGGGAGGTAATGAGCAGTTCTTC
j_gene: TRBJ2-1
abundance: -
d_gene: TRBD2
v_gene: TRBV5-1

CDR3aa: CASRGYGTVNTEAFF
CDR3nt: TGCGCCAGCAGAGGTTACGGGACGGTGAACACTGAAGCTTTCTTT
j_gene: TRBJ1-1
abundance: -
d_gene: -
v_gene: TRBV5-1

CDR3aa: CASGLSGTGGDTF
CDR3nt: TGCGCCAGCGGACTATCCGGGACAGGGGGCGACACCTTC
j_gene: TRBJ1-2
abundance: -
d_gene: TRBD1
v_gene: TRBV4-1

CDR3aa: CASSGLAGGETQYF
CDR3nt: TGTGCCAGCAGTGGACTAGCGGGGGGTGAGACCCAGTACTTC
j_gene: TRBJ2-5
abundance: once
d_gene: TRBD2
v_gene: TRBV27

CDR3aa: CASSLATGGNSPLHF
CDR3nt: TGTGCCAGCAGCTTAGCGACAGGGGGCAATTCACCCCTCCACTTT
j_gene: TRBJ1-6
abundance: -
d_gene: TRBD1
v_gene: TRBV7-6

CDR3aa: CASSAPGVTDTQYF
CDR3nt: TGTGCCAGCAGCGCGCCGGGGGTAACAGATACGCAGTATTTT
j_gene: TRBJ2-3
abundance: -
d_gene: -
v_gene: TRBV9

CDR3aa: CASKGSANTGELFF
CDR3nt: TGTGCCAGTAAAGGCTCGGCGAACACCGGGGAGCTGTTTTTT
j_gene: TRBJ2-2
abundance: -
d_gene: -
v_gene: TRBV19

CDR3aa: CASSQDQGRSSLRYF
CDR3nt: TGTGCCAGCAGCCAAGATCAGGGACGCTCCTCTCTTCGGTACTTC
j_gene: TRBJ2-5
abundance: -
d_gene: -
v_gene: TRBV14

CDR3aa: CASSLEGGTEAFF
CDR3nt: TGTGCCAGCAGCTTGGAGGGGGGCACTGAAGCTTTCTTT
j_gene: TRBJ1-1
abundance: -
d_gene: -
v_gene: TRBV5-4

CDR3aa: CASSPRQGRRETQYF
CDR3nt: TGTGCCAGCTCACCACGGCAGGGGCGCCGAGAGACCCAGTACTTC
j_gene: TRBJ2-5
abundance: -
d_gene: -
v_gene: TRBV18

CDR3aa: CASSLVGGTDTQYF
CDR3nt: TGTGCCAGCAGCTTAGTAGGGGGCACAGATACGCAGTATTTT
j_gene: TRBJ2-3
abundance: -
d_gene: -
v_gene: TRBV7-2

CDR3aa: CAISGGLNEKLFF
CDR3nt: TGTGCCATCAGTGGGGGCCTTAATGAAAAACTGTTTTTT
j_gene: TRBJ1-4
abundance: -
d_gene: -
v_gene: TRBV10-3

CDR3aa: CASSLEGGGGRAFF
CDR3nt: TGTGCCAGCAGCTTAGAGGGCGGAGGGGGTCGAGCTTTCTTT
j_gene: TRBJ1-1
abundance: once
d_gene: -
v_gene: TRBV11-2

CDR3aa: CASSPQQGFSYNEQFF
CDR3nt: TGTGCCAGCAGCCCCCAACAAGGTTTCTCCTACAATGAGCAGTTCTTC
j_gene: TRBJ2-1
abundance: -
d_gene: -
v_gene: TRBV4-2

CDR3aa: CASKPPGESSEQYF
CDR3nt: TGTGCCAGCAAACCACCAGGGGAGAGTAGCGAGCAGTACTTC
j_gene: TRBJ2-7
abundance: -
d_gene: -
v_gene: TRBV6-5

CDR3aa: CAIRPTDNYGYTF
CDR3nt: TGTGCCATCAGACCGACGGACAACTATGGCTACACCTTC
j_gene: TRBJ1-2
abundance: once
d_gene: -
v_gene: TRBV10-3

CDR3aa: CASSTRGAYTGELFF
CDR3nt: TGTGCCAGTAGTACCCGGGGGGCCTACACCGGGGAGCTGTTTTTT
j_gene: TRBJ2-2
abundance: -
d_gene: -
v_gene: TRBV19